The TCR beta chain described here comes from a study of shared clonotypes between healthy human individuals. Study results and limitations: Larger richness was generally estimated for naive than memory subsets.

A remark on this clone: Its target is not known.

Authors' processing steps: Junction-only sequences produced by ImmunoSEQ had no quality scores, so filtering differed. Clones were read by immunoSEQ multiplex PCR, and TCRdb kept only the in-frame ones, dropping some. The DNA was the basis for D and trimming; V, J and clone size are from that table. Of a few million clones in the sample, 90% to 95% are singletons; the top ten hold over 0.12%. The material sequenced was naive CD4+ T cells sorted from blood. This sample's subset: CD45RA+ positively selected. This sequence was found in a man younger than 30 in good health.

CDR3 bases: TGTGCCAGTAGTACTCGGACAGGGGAAGGTAGGCAGTACTTC. Residues: CASSTRTGEGRQYF. The rearrangement links TRBV19 to TRBJ2-7; 9 bases match TRBD1. Germline trimming cut 4 bases from V and 9 bases from J; bases unmatched to any gene: 10. Germline CDR1 is LNHDA and CDR2 is SQIVND (reference sequence). The CDR3 spans 14 residues. Based on the CDR3 plus reference TRBV19 and TRBJ2-7, the full variable domain is DGGITQSPKYLFRKEGQNVTLSCEQNLNHDAMYWYRQDPGQGLRLIYYSQIVNDFQKGDIAEGYSVSREKKESFPLTVTSAQKNPTAFYLCASSTRTGEGRQYFGPGTRLTVT.